In this sample, the clone carrying this T cell receptor beta chain turned up a few times. Its antigen is not identified. This sample stems from a study of T cells after yellow fever vaccination. Across the whole study: The fractions with low cell numbers were processed using SMART-Seq v4 Ultra Low Input.

CDR3 length: 12 amino acids. Germline V CDR1 and CDR2: DFQATT, SNEGSKA (reference sequence). TCRdb processed the 5' RACE reads anew with MiXCR; each CDR3 protein has one entry. The sample contains around 260,000 distinct CDR3 sequences, over 4.5% of which appear only once. Study conclusions and caveats: Reappearance after the booster was observed for most primary-vaccination clones (roughly 97% CD4, almost 90% CD8).

The receptor was derived from a man between 18 and 35 years old who received the YFV17D yellow fever vaccine. Here the sequenced sample was CD4+ T cells sorted from PBMCs, taken on the day of the yellow fever booster vaccination. The gene calls are TRBV20-1 and TRBJ1-2, with D possibly being TRBD1 (6 bases). CDR3 in DNA: TGCAGAGGAGCAGGGGCGAACTATGGCTACACCTTC. Its translation is CRGAGANYGYTF.